The entry that follows covers one T cell receptor (beta chain) sequence. Its antigen is not known. The data are from a study of T-cell memory formation after mild COVID-19. Background on the study: TCR clusters largely stayed donor specific.

Constant-segment-primed 5'RACE gave TCR alpha and TCR beta cDNA libraries with sample barcodes and UMIs. TCRdb redid the calling of the 5' RACE reads with MiXCR, one entry per CDR3 protein. The sample consists of over 300,000 distinct CDR3 sequences, 20% to 25% of them appearing once. CDR3 length: 15 residues. CDR1 and CDR2 from the germline V gene are SGHRS and YFSETQ. Trimming took off 0 bases at V and 1 base at J, with 9 bases between the two ends. Broader study findings: CD4/CD8 balance held among clones contracting day 15 to 85, and later expanders leaned CD4+.

The source is a young man who had mild COVID-19 (a few samples of this study predate the infection). Cell type and time point are not known. The specimen was PBMCs or a T cell subset sorted from them (not recorded which). V gene TRBV5-1 combines with J gene TRBJ2-3; D is tentatively TRBD1 or TRBD2 (5 bases each). The CDR3 nucleotides are TGCGCCAGCAGCTTGGGGGGGAAGGGCACAGATACGCAGTATTTT. It translates to CASSLGGKGTDTQYF.